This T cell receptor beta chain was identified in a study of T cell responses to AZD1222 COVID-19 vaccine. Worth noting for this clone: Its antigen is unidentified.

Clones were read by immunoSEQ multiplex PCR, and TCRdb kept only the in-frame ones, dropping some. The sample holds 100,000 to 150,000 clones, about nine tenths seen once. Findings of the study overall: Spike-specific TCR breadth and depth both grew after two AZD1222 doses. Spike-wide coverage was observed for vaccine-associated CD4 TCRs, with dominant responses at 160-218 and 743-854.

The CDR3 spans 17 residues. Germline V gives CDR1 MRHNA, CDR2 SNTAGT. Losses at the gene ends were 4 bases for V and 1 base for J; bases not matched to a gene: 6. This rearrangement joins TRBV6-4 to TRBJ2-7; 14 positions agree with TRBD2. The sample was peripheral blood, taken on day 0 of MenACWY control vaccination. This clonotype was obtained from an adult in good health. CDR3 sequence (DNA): TGTGCCAGCAGTGCCCCCGGGACTAGCGGGAGTTCCTACGAGCAGTACTTC. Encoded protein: CASSAPGTSGSSYEQYF.